Listed here are 17 T cell receptor beta chains from one sample, sequenced in a study of T cell responses to AZD1222 COVID-19 vaccine. Sequencing used immunoSEQ multiplex PCR; TCRdb keeps in-frame clones, though not all of them. The sample shows some 140,000 clones, 93% of them seen only once. Sequenced material: peripheral blood, taken on day 0 of AZD1222 vaccination. Every receptor here comes from an adult in good health.

CDR3 bases: TGTGCCAGCCGACAGGGTTGGGGAAATGAAAAACTGTTTTTT. Its translation: CASRQGWGNEKLFF. The chain employs TRBV13 and TRBJ1-4; 7 nucleotides match TRBD1. Germline V lookup: CDR1 PRHDT, CDR2 FYEKMQ (reference sequence). Losses at the gene ends were 8 bases for V and 5 bases for J; bases not matched to a gene: 8. The CDR3 covers 14 residues. The full variable domain, with the rest looked up from reference TRBV13 and TRBJ1-4, is AAGVIQSPRHLIKEKRETATLKCYPIPRHDTVYWYQQGPGQDPQFLISFYEKMQSDKGSIPDRFSAQQFSDYHSELNMSSLELGDSALYFCASRQGWGNEKLFFGSGTQLSVL.

The chain carries TRBV27 and TRBJ1-2; 8 nucleotides line up with TRBD1. The germline V gene encodes CDR1 MNHEY and CDR2 SMNVEV (reference sequence). The CDR3 consists of 15 residues. V lost 4 bases, J lost 2 bases, and 6 bases stayed unmatched. In nucleotides, the CDR3 is TGTGCCAGCAGTTCCGGGGGACAGGACAACTATGGCTACACCTTC. It yields the protein CASSSGGQDNYGYTF.

The chain combines TRBV25-1 with TRBJ1-2, with a possible D match to TRBD1 (6 bases). The CDR3 loop spans 11 amino acids. Germline V gene data show CDR1 as MGHDK and CDR2 as SYGVNS. The ends were cut back, 6 bases at V and 6 bases at J, with 8 bases in the middle. CDR3 in DNA: TGTGCCAGCAGATACAGGGATGGCTACACCTTC. It is translated as CASRYRDGYTF.

In its sample, this clone was seen once. The rearrangement uses TRBV14 and TRBJ1-4; 12 bases agree with TRBD1. This CDR3 contains 15 residues. Per the germline V gene, CDR1 is SGHDN and CDR2 is FVKESK. V lost 5 bases, J lost 7 bases, and 5 bases stayed unmatched. The CDR3: CASSKGGQGAEKLFF. In DNA form, the CDR3 reads TGTGCCAGCAGCAAAGGGGGACAGGGGGCTGAAAAACTGTTTTTT.

The rearrangement uses TRBV7-9 and TRBJ2-1, with a possible D match to TRBD1 (6 bases). This CDR3 region has 13 residues. Germline values: CDR1 SEHNR, CDR2 FQNEAQ (reference sequence). The ends were cut back, 1 base at V and 7 bases at J, with 8 bases in the middle. CDR3 amino acids: CASSLGGGNEQFF. The CDR3 region has the DNA TGTGCCAGCAGCTTAGGAGGGGGAAATGAGCAGTTCTTC.

This sequence joins TRBV6-1 and TRBJ2-7; 7 nucleotides match TRBD2. Trimming cost V 1 base and J 3 bases; bases outside gene matches: 6. Germline CDR1 is MNHNS and CDR2 is SASEGT. The CDR3 sequence is 15 residues long. CDR3 protein: CASSEVDGRRYEQYF. For the CDR3, the DNA is TGTGCCAGCAGTGAAGTTGACGGGAGGCGCTACGAGCAGTACTTC.

The chain carries TRBV28 and TRBJ1-4, with TRBD1 identical over 8 bases. The germline gives CDR1 MDHEN, CDR2 SYDVKM. This CDR3 is built from 15 residues. Trimming cost V 5 bases and J 7 bases; bases outside gene matches: 9. Here the CDR3 reads CASSQRTGGGEKLFF. CDR3 bases: TGTGCCAGCAGTCAGAGAACAGGGGGTGGTGAAAAACTGTTTTTT.

The chain links TRBV12-5 to TRBJ1-3, with D possibly being TRBD1 (5 bases). In germline, CDR1 is LGHNT, CDR2 FRNRAP. V was pared by 4 bases and J by 2 bases, with 12 bases between. The CDR3 covers 15 residues. In nucleotides, the CDR3 is TGTGCTAGTGGTTCCGTCGTCAGGGCTGGAAACACCATATATTTT. Residues: CASGSVVRAGNTIYF.

The chain has TRBV2 and TRBJ1-6, with TRBD1 matching 10 bases. Germline CDR1 reads SNHLY; CDR2 reads FYNNEI. The V gene end was trimmed by 8 bases and the J gene end by 10 bases; junction bases not matched to a gene: 14. The CDR3 consists of 16 residues. CDR3 sequence: CASLFRWDRGMSPLHF. The DNA for the CDR3 is TGTGCCAGCCTATTCCGTTGGGACAGGGGAATGTCACCCCTCCACTTT.

This sequence joins TRBV28 and TRBJ1-6; D is undetermined. Germline CDR1 reads MDHEN; CDR2 reads SYDVKM. Trimming took off 5 bases at V and 6 bases at J, with 14 bases between the two ends. The length of the CDR3 is 15 residues. The CDR3, as DNA: TGTGCCAGCAGTCCACATCGACGGTTTAATTCACCCCTCCACTTT. Translated: CASSPHRRFNSPLHF.

This CDR3 reads CASSPMDRGEQYF. CDR3 DNA sequence: TGTGCCAGCAGCCCTATGGACAGGGGCGAGCAGTACTTC. The chain links TRBV5-8 to TRBJ2-7, with TRBD1 identical over 9 bases. The CDR3 totals 13 residues. Germline CDR1 is SGHTS and CDR2 is YDEGEE. Trimming took 4 bases from V and 6 from J; bases not matched to a gene: 5.

The chain employs TRBV7-8 and TRBJ2-5; TRBD2 matches 10 bases. In germline, CDR1 is SGHVS, CDR2 FQNEAQ. The J segment lost 1 base and the V segment lost 7 bases, leaving 18 bases of the junction unmatched. The CDR3 contains 19 residues. CDR3 bases: TGTGCCAGCATCATTAGGCGGGTGGTAGCGGGGGGCCCCCAAGAGACCCAGTACTTC. Its translation: CASIIRRVVAGGPQETQYF.

The chain joins TRBV30 to TRBJ1-5, with TRBD1 matching over 9 bases. CDR1 and CDR2 (germline): GTSNPN, SVGIG (reference sequence). The V and J ends lost 3 bases and 1 base, in that order; junction bases with no gene match: 1. The CDR3 extends over 14 amino acids. The CDR3: CAWRDRGSNQPQHF. Written as DNA, the CDR3 is TGTGCCTGGAGGGACAGGGGAAGCAATCAGCCCCAGCATTTT.

The V gene is TRBV7-9, the J gene TRBJ2-7; D is ambiguous. The V and J ends lost 4 bases and 0 bases respectively, with 7 bases between them. CDR1 is SEHNR, CDR2 FQNEAQ, per germline (reference sequence). The CDR3 consists of 13 residues. The chain's CDR3 is CASSSWPSYEQYF. The CDR3 DNA reads TGTGCCAGCAGCTCTTGGCCCTCCTACGAGCAGTACTTC.

This rearrangement joins TRBV11-3 to TRBJ2-7, with 7 bases matching TRBD2. Germline V gene lookup returns CDR1 SGHNT and CDR2 YENEEA. V was clipped by 3 bases and J by 2 bases; unmatched bases: 1. The CDR3 has 13 residues. The CDR3 DNA reads as TGTGCCAGCAGCTTTGCGGGGGCCTACGAGCAGTACTTC. Translated: CASSFAGAYEQYF.

The chain links TRBV7-3 to TRBJ2-2; D may correspond to TRBD1 or TRBD2 (5 bases each). This CDR3 is built from 15 residues. Trimming took off 5 bases at V and 1 base at J, with 11 bases between the two ends. CDR1 SGHTA and CDR2 FQGTGA come from the germline V gene. This CDR3 is CASSPPGGNTGELFF. The CDR3 DNA reads TGTGCCAGCAGCCCCCCTGGGGGGAACACCGGGGAGCTGTTTTTT.

The rearrangement uses TRBV2 and TRBJ2-7; 10 nucleotides match TRBD1. The ends lost 5 bases at V and 3 bases at J; junction bases unmatched: 10. Germline V gene data show CDR1 as SNHLY and CDR2 as FYNNEI. This CDR3 is built from 16 residues. The CDR3 DNA follows: TGTGCCAGCAGTTACCACCGGGACAGGGGATTCTACGAGCAGTACTTC. It is translated as CASSYHRDRGFYEQYF.